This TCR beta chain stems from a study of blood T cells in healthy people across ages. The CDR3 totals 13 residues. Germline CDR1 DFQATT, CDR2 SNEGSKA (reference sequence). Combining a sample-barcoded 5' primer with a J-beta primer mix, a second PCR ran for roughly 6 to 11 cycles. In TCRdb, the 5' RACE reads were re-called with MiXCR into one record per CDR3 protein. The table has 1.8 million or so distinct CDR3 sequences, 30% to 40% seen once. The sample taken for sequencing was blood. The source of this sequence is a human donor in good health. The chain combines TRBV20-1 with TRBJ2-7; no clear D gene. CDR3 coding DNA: TGCATTGTACTCGGCCAACGTTCCTACGAGCAGTACTTC. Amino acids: CIVLGQRSYEQYF.